This T cell receptor (beta chain) was recovered during a study of T cell repertoires in aging, cancer and after chemotherapy (dated by TCRdb to about 2019). Study-wide context: Donors were distributed across six age groups ranging from 30 or younger to 70 or older, with at least three individuals included per group. TCR repertoires from healthy donor controls were recorded over periods of several months to years and showed clear clonal overlap between repeated samplings. In total, the full dataset held about 9 million TCR reads. Peripheral blood TCR beta repertoires from healthy donors and cancer patients were profiled to examine immunoaging and T cell reconstitution after chemotherapy. Alongside some 98 healthy donors serving as a reference group, the cohort included some 220 cancer patients, of whom roughly 91 had hematological cancers and fewer than 140 had solid cancers.

The germline V gene specifies MNHNS as CDR1 and SASEGT as CDR2. V is clipped by 6 bases and J by 2 bases, and the sequence between their germline boundaries is 17 bases long. From the cysteine through the phenylalanine, the CDR3 covers 15 amino acids. Only the CDR3 region is kept as DNA, spanning 45 bases read in frame from base 1. Rearranged TRB sequences spanning V, D and J segments were amplified in a multiplex touch-down PCR with a mixed TRB-A/B primer pool. Illumina adapters and sample indices were attached to the amplicons in two consecutive PCR reactions using Phusion HS II polymerase. The amplicons were purified from gel with the NucleoSpin Gel and PCR Clean-up kit and then assessed with Qubit and an Agilent 2100 Bioanalyzer. The libraries were sequenced on an Illumina MiSeq with 600-cycle, single-indexed, paired-end runs. As for the original processing: MiXCR versions 2.12 and 3.0.5 were used to process TRB sequences. Each unique CDR3 nucleotide sequence counted as one clone, and only productive sequences with at least two reads were retained. The repertoire metrics were Shannon diversity, evenness, clonality (calculated as one minus evenness), and diversity profiles parameterized by alpha from 0 to 5. Generation probabilities of clones in paired pre- and post-chemotherapy samples were computed with the IGoR algorithm. In TCRdb, the public reads were trimmed at Q25 with fastp and aligned with MiXCR, with productive beta chains retained. Under each unique CDR3 protein, matching rows form one entry showing the most common genes and DNA. TCRdb's processing, not the authors' own work, is the source of the V and J calls. For this sample there are thousands of distinct CDR3 sequences; about 35% appear just once. In total, the top ten clones hold around 4.7% of the sample.

This clonotype was detected a few times. Its antigen target is currently unknown. The input lacks base qualities; no much larger clone sits a single base away. Genomic DNA extracted from peripheral blood, rather than sorted cells or RNA, was used as the source for amplification of TCR beta rearrangements. Study-level results and caveats: In healthy donors, the decline in TCR diversity with age was mainly explained by loss of richness, whereas in cancer patients loss of evenness was also found to contribute. Compared with age-matched healthy donors, untreated patients with either hematological or solid cancers had significantly lower TCR diversity in the blood along with higher clonality. In both cancer cohorts, the median generation probability rose over the chemotherapy interval, which suggests that the repertoire was reconstituted through rebound thymic output. According to the authors, the repertoire data do not allow conclusions to be drawn about immunological memory after chemotherapy.

The clonotype originates from a human donor in good health. Sequencing was performed on blood. Recombination linked TRBV6-1 to TRBJ2-7, with no reliable assignment of the D segment. The bases are TGTGCCAGCAGACACGGTCCGAAAACCACCTACGAGCAGTACTTC. Its product reads: CASRHGPKTTYEQYF.